This entry describes one TCR beta chain. Its cognate antigen is unknown. The record originates from a study of cytomegalovirus exposure and HLA in healthy donors. The study, taken as a whole, reports: TCR sequences were mostly rare, though some public TCRs occurred in many donors. Among the sequence variants, a highly shared cluster was likely an artifact of sequencing. Several of the most significant clusters appeared, in a later analysis, to be linked to common viral pathogens.

Germline assignment: CDR1 GTSNPN and CDR2 SVGIG (reference sequence). There are 10 residues in the CDR3. The V end lost 3 bases, the J end lost 10 bases, and 8 bases lay between the germline ends. The PCR was carried out with 60 Vbeta primers and 13 Jbeta primers. The repertoire was sequenced with immunoSEQ multiplex PCR; TCRdb's copy has only in-frame clones and lacks some. The sample includes some 100,000 clones, roughly 74% of them seen just once. Material: PBMCs. The chain links TRBV30 to TRBJ2-3; possibly TRBD2 for D (5 bases). The receptor was isolated from a woman between 65 and 79 years old in good health and CMV-seropositive. CDR3 sequence: CAWRGVAQYF. In DNA form, the CDR3 reads TGTGCCTGGAGGGGAGTTGCGCAGTATTTT.